The sequence of this T cell receptor (beta chain) was determined in a study of Ad26.COV2.S vaccination and SARS-CoV-2 variants. J lost 2 bases, V lost 4 bases, and 9 bases had no gene match. The CDR3 contains 15 residues. Germline V gene lookup returns CDR1 SGDLS and CDR2 YYNGEE. Sequenced by immunoSEQ multiplex PCR; TCRdb stores in-frame clones only, minus some. This sample has roughly 380,000 clones, with around 92% found just once. The sequence was collected from a human donor who had recovered from COVID-19. V is TRBV9 and J is TRBJ2-7, with 7 bases that match TRBD1. The material was peripheral blood, obtained after recovery from COVID-19. The CDR3 sequence: CASSPAGTAPYEQYF. As DNA, the CDR3 is TGTGCCAGCAGCCCTGCCGGGACAGCACCCTACGAGCAGTACTTC.